The 24 T cell receptor beta chains listed next were all sequenced from one sample in a study of T cell repertoires in cytomegalovirus infection (dated by TCRdb to the late 2010s). The sequencer was an Illumina HiSeq 1500. The raw public data were reprocessed by TCRdb itself: fastp quality trimming at Q25, MiXCR clonotype calling, in-frame beta chains only. Each CDR3 protein gets just one entry, which takes the most common genes and DNA from the rows behind it. In this sample the table shows fewer than 200,000 distinct CDR3 sequences, under 25% of which occur a single time. The biggest ten clones account for about 2.9% of the sample. Material: PBMCs. Receptors were obtained from a human donor in good health (CMV status not recorded). Some clones in this sample may be carry-over from other donors' samples.

This clonotype was counted many times. V gene TRBV7-2 combines with J gene TRBJ1-5; D might be TRBD1 (5 bases). The germline V gene encodes CDR1 SGHTA and CDR2 FQGNSA. The CDR3 has 16 amino acids. V lost 4 bases, J lost 5 bases, and 18 bases lay in between. CDR3 in amino acids: CASSSIGRGLHQPQHF. The CDR3 coding sequence is TGTGCCAGCAGCTCGATAGGGAGGGGTTTGCATCAGCCCCAGCATTTT.

The chain combines TRBV13 with TRBJ1-1; perhaps TRBD1 as D (6 bases). The V gene lost 4 bases and the J gene lost 7 bases, with 16 bases spanning the gap. CDR1 and CDR2 (germline): PRHDT, FYEKMQ (reference sequence). The CDR3 spans 14 residues. The DNA for the CDR3 is TGTGCCAGCAGCTCGCTGGGGGGGCCGGGTGAAGCTTTCTTT. Amino acid sequence: CASSSLGGPGEAFF.

This clonotype was observed at least ten times. J is TRBJ2-1 and V is TRBV7-2; possible D gene TRBD1, 6 bases. The CDR3 is made up of 15 amino acids. V was clipped by 2 bases and J by 5 bases, with 13 bases between them. Germline V gene sequence: CDR1 SGHTA, CDR2 FQGNSA. The CDR3 reads CASSLSRDNHNEQFF. The DNA for the CDR3 is TGTGCCAGCAGCTTATCCCGGGACAACCACAATGAGCAGTTCTTC.

Concerning this clonotype itself: Germline and junction disagree at one end, which may indicate a read error. The chain joins TRBV7-3 to TRBJ1-2; 7 bases match TRBD1. This CDR3 region has 13 residues. The germline CDR1 and CDR2 sequences are SGHTA and FQGTGA. CDR3 region: CVSSPDRVVGYTF. CDR3 DNA sequence: TGTGTCAGCAGCCCCGACAGGGTCGTTGGCTACACCTTC.

Many counts were recorded for this clonotype. The V gene is TRBV11-2, the J gene TRBJ2-5; a possible D gene is TRBD2 (5 bases). The germline gives CDR1 SGHAT, CDR2 FQNNGV. V shed 3 bases and J shed 2 bases, with 7 bases lying between them. The CDR3 covers 13 residues. The CDR3 here is CASSLERQETQYF. CDR3 nucleotide sequence: TGTGCCAGCAGCTTGGAGCGGCAAGAGACCCAGTACTTC.

This clonotype has only a few counts. CDR3 DNA: TGTGCCAGCCAGGGACAGGGGGCCGGGGAGCTGTTTTTT. Translation: CASQGQGAGELFF. The chain combines TRBV2 with TRBJ2-2; TRBD1 agrees at 11 bases. CDR3 length: 13 residues. The V segment lost 8 bases and the J segment 6 bases; nucleotides outside the gene matches: 2. CDR1 and CDR2 (germline): SNHLY, FYNNEI.

A remark on this clonotype: This may be a read error: a much more frequent sequence differs by one nucleotide. The chain couples TRBV7-8 to TRBJ2-2, with D hard to call. Deletions cut 3 bases from V and 5 bases from J, with 10 bases between. Germline V gene data show CDR1 as SGHVS and CDR2 as FQNEAQ. The CDR3 covers 14 residues. The CDR3 DNA reads as TGTGCCAGCAGCTTTGTCGTTGGAACCGGGGAGCTGTTTTTT. Protein: CASSFVVGTGELFF.

The rearrangement uses TRBV4-1 and TRBJ2-7, with D possibly TRBD2 on 5 matching bases. Germline values: CDR1 MGHRA, CDR2 YSYEKL. The CDR3 runs to 15 residues. V was trimmed by 0 bases and J by 2 bases, leaving 11 bases between them. The CDR3 is CASSQDGGYPYEQYF. In DNA form, the CDR3 reads TGCGCCAGCAGCCAAGATGGCGGGTACCCCTACGAGCAGTACTTC.

V gene TRBV7-3 combines with J gene TRBJ2-5; D tentatively reads TRBD1 or TRBD2 (5 bases each). Trimming pared 1 base from V and 4 bases from J, leaving 13 bases between. The CDR3 runs to 15 residues. Germline assignment: CDR1 SGHTA and CDR2 FQGTGA. The CDR3 here is CASSLNEGRGETQYF. DNA of the CDR3: TGTGCCAGCAGCTTAAACGAGGGAAGGGGAGAGACCCAGTACTTC.

Remarks on this clonotype: This sequence may be a read error, since a much larger clone differs from it by one base. The chain couples TRBV7-2 to TRBJ2-4; 7 nucleotides line up with TRBD1. The CDR3 consists of 16 residues. V lost 4 bases, J lost 5 bases, and 11 bases stayed unmatched. Germline V CDR1 and CDR2: SGHTA, FQGNSA. The CDR3 coding sequence is TGTGCCAGCAGCTCCCATGACAGGGCTGTCGAAAACATTCAGTACTTC. Protein product: CASSSHDRAVENIQYF.

Ten or more counts support this clonotype. This rearrangement joins TRBV6-1 to TRBJ2-5; D is possibly TRBD1 or TRBD2 (6 bases each). Germline values: CDR1 MNHNS, CDR2 SASEGT. V lost 3 bases and J 7 bases, leaving 12 bases between the germline ends. This CDR3 is 13 amino acids long. The CDR3 bases are TGTGCCAGCAGTGACAGGGGAGGCGGGACCCAGTACTTC. It specifies CASSDRGGGTQYF.

The chain uses TRBV25-1 and TRBJ2-6; TRBD1 matches at 11 bases. CDR1 is MGHDK, CDR2 SYGVNS, per germline. Germline trimming cut 6 bases from V and 0 bases from J; bases unmatched to any gene: 10. The CDR3 contains 19 residues. CDR3 sequence reads: CASSPPAGTGGSGANVLTF. In nucleotides, the CDR3 is TGTGCCAGCAGCCCACCCGCGGGGACAGGGGGCTCTGGGGCCAACGTCCTGACTTTC.

CDR3 loop: CATTRQANQPQHF. CDR3 coding DNA: TGTGCCACAACTCGACAGGCCAATCAGCCCCAGCATTTT. The V and J genes are TRBV6-2 or TRBV6-3 and TRBJ1-5, with TRBD1 as a possible D gene (6 bases). The length of the CDR3 is 13 residues. From germline, CDR1 is MNHEY and CDR2 SVGEGT. Between the trimmed V and J ends, which lost 10 bases and 3 bases, there was a span of 13 bases.

The V gene is TRBV5-5, the J gene TRBJ2-3; D gene ambiguous. The V gene lost 3 bases and the J gene lost 5 bases, with 10 bases spanning the gap. CDR3 size: 13 residues. Germline CDR1 SGHKS, CDR2 YYEKEE (reference sequence). The CDR3 is CASSSLFQDTQYF. The CDR3 DNA reads TGTGCCAGCAGCTCGCTATTCCAAGATACGCAGTATTTT. Variable domain in full (rest from reference TRBV5-5 and TRBJ2-3): DAGVTQSPTHLIKTRGQQVTLRCSPISGHKSVSWYQQVLGQGPQFIFQYYEKEERGRGNFPDRFSARQFPNYSSELNVNALLLGDSALYLCASSSLFQDTQYFGPGTRLTVL.

The chain couples TRBV12-3 or TRBV12-4 to TRBJ1-1; D is possibly TRBD1 (5 bases). The CDR3 runs to 14 residues. Between the trimmed V and J ends, which lost 2 bases and 3 bases, there was a span of 10 bases. As DNA, the CDR3 is TGTGCCAGCAGTTTACAGGGTTTTGACACTGAAGCTTTCTTT. This translates into CASSLQGFDTEAFF.

The rearrangement joins TRBV4-1 to TRBJ2-7; 9 bases align to TRBD1. The germline CDR1 and CDR2 sequences are MGHRA and YSYEKL. The J segment lost 2 bases and the V segment lost 1 base, leaving 0 bases of the junction unmatched. CDR3 length: 14 residues. The CDR3 loop is CASSQGQGAYEQYF. CDR3 DNA sequence: TGCGCCAGCAGCCAAGGACAGGGGGCCTACGAGCAGTACTTC.

This clonotype was seen many times. J is TRBJ1-1 and V is TRBV12-3 or TRBV12-4; D gene uncertain. Trimming pared 3 bases from V and 3 bases from J, leaving 11 bases between. The CDR3 consists of 14 residues. CDR3 coding DNA: TGTGCCAGCAGTTTTAACGGCGGGGACACTGAAGCTTTCTTT. Translating gives CASSFNGGDTEAFF.

There are a few counts of this clonotype. The J gene is TRBJ2-7, the V gene TRBV28, with a tentative D call TRBD1 (6 bases). Germline V gene lookup returns CDR1 MDHEN and CDR2 SYDVKM. The CDR3 is 13 residues long. Trimming left V 6 bases short and J 5 bases short, with 14 bases between. The CDR3 DNA follows: TGTGCCAGCAGGACCTCCGGACAGAACGAGCAGTACTTC. Its translation is CASRTSGQNEQYF.

In this sample, this clonotype turned up a few times. This chain uses TRBV29-1 with TRBJ1-1, with a tentative D call TRBD1 (6 bases). Germline V gives CDR1 SQVTM, CDR2 ANQGSEA. This CDR3 comprises 12 residues. The V gene lost 6 bases and the J gene lost 6 bases, with 14 bases spanning the gap. CDR3 sequence reads: CSVGGGRAEAFF. In nucleotides, the CDR3 is TGCAGCGTGGGGGGGGGCAGGGCTGAAGCTTTCTTT.

In its sample, this clonotype was seen many times. This chain links TRBV7-2 with TRBJ1-2, with D tentatively TRBD1 (5 bases). The germline V gene has CDR1 SGHTA and CDR2 FQGNSA. V was trimmed by 5 bases and J by 3 bases, leaving 7 bases between them. This CDR3 comprises 12 residues. The CDR3 loop reads CASSLQDYGYTF. DNA for the CDR3: TGTGCCAGCAGCCTACAGGACTATGGCTACACCTTC.

This clonotype has only a few counts. The chain combines TRBV6-1 with TRBJ1-3, with a possible D match to TRBD1 (5 bases). Trimming left V 4 bases short and J 0 bases short, with 10 bases between. From germline, CDR1 is MNHNS and CDR2 SASEGT. This CDR3 region has 15 residues. The CDR3 nucleotides are TGTGCCAGCAGTGGCTACAGGAACTCTGGAAACACCATATATTTT. Its protein product is CASSGYRNSGNTIYF.

The sample holds a few counts of this clonotype. The chain uses TRBV7-8 and TRBJ1-6; no firm D call. The V end was cut by 1 base, the J end by 9 bases, with 13 bases between. This CDR3 is built from 15 residues. Germline-derived CDR1 and CDR2 are SGHVS and FQNEAQ. The CDR3 nucleotides read TGTGCCAGCAGCTTAGTCACCCCAGGCGGTTCACCCCTCCACTTT. Encoded protein: CASSLVTPGGSPLHF.

This clonotype occurred a few times. This chain joins TRBV25-1 and TRBJ1-2; D is possibly TRBD1 (5 bases). The CDR3 contains 17 residues. Trimming removed 7 bases from V and 4 bases from J, with 25 bases in between. The germline V gene encodes CDR1 MGHDK and CDR2 SYGVNS. The CDR3 sequence: CASITNRGTGSSYGYTF. DNA for the CDR3: TGTGCCAGCATTACCAACCGGGGAACAGGTTCGAGCTATGGCTACACCTTC.

The chain employs TRBV18 and TRBJ1-2, with 7 bases lining up with TRBD1. This CDR3 region has 14 residues. V lost 2 bases and J lost 2; bases outside the gene matches: 2. Germline values: CDR1 KGHSH, CDR2 LQKENI. The CDR3: CASSPGQANYGYTF. In nucleotides, the CDR3 is TGTGCCAGCTCACCAGGACAGGCGAACTATGGCTACACCTTC.